This T cell receptor beta chain was sequenced in a study of cytomegalovirus exposure and HLA in healthy donors. Study-wide points: Later analysis demonstrated an association between a missense DCLRE1C variant and TCR beta V- and J-gene trimming.

Amplification used 60 Vbeta primers and 13 Jbeta primers. TCRdb's copy holds only in-frame clones and misses some; the assay was immunoSEQ multiplex PCR. This table holds about 160,000 clones, 75% to 85% found once. The V gene's germline CDR1 is SGHTA and CDR2 FQGTGA. The CDR3 is made up of 13 amino acids. V lost 5 bases to trimming and J lost 7 bases; unmatched junction nucleotides: 3. This clone was seen a few times. Its antigen is currently unknown. The TCR was taken from a male donor in good health and CMV-seropositive. The sequenced material came from PBMCs. V and J are TRBV7-3 and TRBJ2-1, with TRBD1 matching over 9 bases. As DNA, the CDR3 is TGTGCCAGCAGCACGGACAGGGGAAATGAGCAGTTCTTC. Its translation is CASSTDRGNEQFF.